The 23 T cell receptor beta chains below were found in one sample sequenced in a study of shared T cell receptors in the human thymus. Assay used: immunoSEQ multiplex PCR; TCRdb lists only in-frame clones, some missing. The sample includes 640,000 or so clones, more than 70% of them seen just once. These data are also associated with another study on human thymus T cells.

Sequencing was carried out using thymocytes. All receptors come from a boy less than two years old with a congenital heart defect.

The CDR3 here is CASSLAQGGRSYEQYF. CDR3 coding DNA: TGTGCCAGCAGCTTAGCGCAAGGCGGGCGCTCCTACGAGCAGTACTTC. V and J are TRBV7-9 and TRBJ2-7; weak D call: TRBD2 (5 bases). This CDR3 spans 16 amino acids. Germline CDR1 and CDR2: SEHNR and FQNEAQ (reference sequence). V lost 0 bases, J lost 0 bases, and 12 bases lay in between. The complete variable domain, with remaining parts taken from reference TRBV7-9 and TRBJ2-7, reads DTGVSQNPRHKITKRGQNVTFRCDPISEHNRLYWYRQTLGQGPEFLTYFQNEAQLEKSRLLSDRFSAERPKGSFSTLEIQRTEQGDSAMYLCASSLAQGGRSYEQYFGPGTRLTVT.

In this sample, this clone turned up once. This chain links TRBV28 with TRBJ2-1; 12 nucleotides line up with TRBD2. In germline, CDR1 is MDHEN, CDR2 SYDVKM. CDR3 length: 18 amino acids. Unmatched junction bases numbered 9, after V lost 2 bases and J lost 4 bases. The CDR3 coding sequence is TGTGCCAGCAGTTTACCCCTGACTAGCGGGGGCGTGTACAATGAGCAGTTCTTC. It translates to CASSLPLTSGGVYNEQFF.

This chain uses TRBV7-8 with TRBJ1-2; 9 bases fit TRBD1. CDR3 length equals 16 residues. J lost 9 bases, V lost 5 bases, and 16 bases had no gene match. Looked up from germline, CDR1 is SGHVS and CDR2 is FQNEAQ. The DNA of the CDR3 is TGTGCCAGCAGCCCGTGGGGGCAGACAGGGGGGAAGCGCTACACCTTC. This gives the protein CASSPWGQTGGKRYTF.

The chain carries TRBV27 and TRBJ1-2; 11 nucleotides match TRBD1. CDR1 is MNHEY and CDR2 is SMNVEV in the germline V gene (reference sequence). There are 20 residues in the CDR3. Losses at the gene ends were 0 bases for V and 3 bases for J; bases not matched to a gene: 15. Written as DNA, the CDR3 is TGTGCCAGCAGTTTATCGAGGCCCGGACAGGGGGCCGGCGGCTACTATGGCTACACCTTC. It yields the protein CASSLSRPGQGAGGYYGYTF.

This clone showed up just a few times. The chain has TRBV5-6 and TRBJ1-5; D possibly corresponds to TRBD1 (6 bases). The CDR3 has 16 amino acids. The germline CDR1 and CDR2 sequences are SGHDT and YYEEEE. The germline V and J ends were trimmed by 4 bases and 0 bases, with 14 bases remaining between them. The CDR3 DNA reads TGTGCCAGCAGCCTTTGGGACACCAATAGCAATCAGCCCCAGCATTTT. Translating it yields CASSLWDTNSNQPQHF.

This clone showed up just once. The chain recombines TRBV12-2 with TRBJ2-7; the table names TRBD2, a call not compared with the DNA. TRBV12-2 is a pseudogene locus. The CDR3 is made up of 19 amino acids. The DNA of the CDR3 is TGTGCAAGTCGCTTAGAGATGTTGAGGGCTGGCGGGAGGTTAGTACGGCAGTACTTC. Protein: CASRLEMLRAGGRLVRQYF.

V usage is TRBV7-6 and J usage is TRBJ2-7, with D perhaps matching TRBD2 (7 bases). V shed 6 bases and J shed 11 bases, with 23 bases lying between them. The germline V gene encodes CDR1 SGHVS and CDR2 FNYEAQ. The CDR3 extends over 14 amino acids. CDR3 DNA: TGTGCCAGCAGATTGTGGTCGGGGGCGGGAGTGAAGTACTTC. Translating it yields CASRLWSGAGVKYF. The full variable domain, in which reference TRBV7-6 and TRBJ2-7 provide the parts outside the CDR3, is GAGVSQSPRYKVTKRGQDVALRCDPISGHVSLYWYRQALGQGPEFLTYFNYEAQQDKSGLPNDRFSAERPEGSISTLTIQRTEQRDSAMYRCASRLWSGAGVKYFGPGTRLTVT.

The chain joins TRBV27 to TRBJ2-3; 13 bases agree with TRBD2. Germline values: CDR1 MNHEY, CDR2 SMNVEV (reference sequence). The CDR3 runs 17 residues. V shed 4 bases, J shed 0 bases, and the junction held 4 bases outside the gene matches. Here the CDR3 reads CASSYGTSGKSTDTQYF. In DNA form, the CDR3 reads TGTGCCAGCAGTTACGGGACTAGCGGGAAAAGCACAGATACGCAGTATTTT.

The CDR3 nucleotides are TGTGCCTGGAGCCCCCAGGGGGCGAATGAGCAGTTCTTC. Translated, it gives CAWSPQGANEQFF. The J gene is TRBJ2-1, the V gene TRBV30; TRBD1 agrees at 8 bases. CDR1 and CDR2 (germline): GTSNPN, SVGIG (reference sequence). V lost 3 bases to trimming and J lost 7 bases; unmatched junction nucleotides: 5. CDR3 size: 13 residues.

The CDR3 region has the DNA TGCGCCAGCAGCCAAGAAGGACTAGCGGGGGGAACCTTCACAGATACGCAGTATTTT. It is translated as CASSQEGLAGGTFTDTQYF. V is TRBV4-3 and J is TRBJ2-3; 14 positions agree with TRBD2. Germline CDR1 LGHNA, CDR2 YSLEER. After removal of 0 bases from V and 2 bases from J, the junction contained 7 bases not matched to a gene. The length of the CDR3 is 19 residues.

The chain combines TRBV11-2 with TRBJ2-5; a possible D gene is TRBD2 (5 bases). The CDR3 contains 12 residues. Deletions cut 5 bases from V and 5 bases from J, with 9 bases between. Germline V lookup: CDR1 SGHAT, CDR2 FQNNGV. The CDR3 is CASSARGETQYF. CDR3 DNA: TGTGCCAGCAGCGCCAGAGGGGAGACCCAGTACTTC.

V and J are TRBV7-9 and TRBJ2-3, with a tentative D call TRBD2 (5 bases). Trimming pared 0 bases from V and 7 bases from J, leaving 26 bases between. CDR1 and CDR2 from the germline V gene are SEHNR and FQNEAQ (reference sequence). The CDR3 is 19 residues long. The CDR3 nucleotides read TGTGCCAGCAGCTTAGCGCGACTAAAAACGACTCGATTTGTTAATACGCAGTATTTT. Translated: CASSLARLKTTRFVNTQYF.

This chain links TRBV7-9 with TRBJ2-5, with TRBD1 identical over 9 bases. CDR1 and CDR2 (germline): SEHNR, FQNEAQ (reference sequence). The CDR3 sequence is 15 residues long. The V and J ends lost 3 bases and 0 bases, in that order; junction bases with no gene match: 2. CDR3 sequence reads: CASSFGQGYQETQYF. The CDR3 region has the DNA TGTGCCAGCAGCTTTGGACAGGGGTACCAAGAGACCCAGTACTTC. The full variable domain, its missing parts supplied by reference TRBV7-9 and TRBJ2-5, is DTGVSQNPRHKITKRGQNVTFRCDPISEHNRLYWYRQTLGQGPEFLTYFQNEAQLEKSRLLSDRFSAERPKGSFSTLEIQRTEQGDSAMYLCASSFGQGYQETQYFGPGTRLLVL.

The chain has TRBV4-1 and TRBJ2-2, with D maybe TRBD1 (7 bases). The germline V gene encodes CDR1 MGHRA and CDR2 YSYEKL. V was clipped by 0 bases and J by 3 bases, with 11 bases between them. The CDR3 runs 16 residues. DNA for the CDR3: TGCGCCAGCAGCCAAGACAGGGGGGCTTACACCGGGGAGCTGTTTTTT. This translates into CASSQDRGAYTGELFF.

The CDR3 protein is CASSRSQCQETQYF. The DNA of the CDR3 is TGCGCCAGCAGCCGATCGCAGTGTCAAGAGACCCAGTACTTC. This chain links TRBV4-1 with TRBJ2-5; no firm D call. The CDR3 contains 14 residues. The V and J ends lost 4 bases and 2 bases respectively, with 11 bases between them. CDR1 and CDR2 from the germline V gene are MGHRA and YSYEKL.

The CDR3 DNA reads as TGTGCCAGCATGGACAAGCCTATCAACACTGAAGCTTTCTTT. Protein sequence: CASMDKPINTEAFF. V and J are TRBV27 and TRBJ1-1, with D tentatively TRBD1 (5 bases). The CDR3 contains 14 residues. Deletions cut 7 bases from V and 2 bases from J, with 14 bases between. Per the germline V gene, CDR1 is MNHEY and CDR2 is SMNVEV (reference sequence).

V and J are TRBV4-3 and TRBJ2-7, with no clear D. The CDR3 has 13 residues. Trimming shortened V by 1 base and J by 3 bases, and 7 bases separated the two germline ends. Germline V gives CDR1 LGHNA, CDR2 YSLEER. The CDR3 is CASSQATHYEQYF. CDR3 in DNA: TGCGCCAGCAGCCAAGCGACACACTACGAGCAGTACTTC.

This sequence joins TRBV5-6 and TRBJ2-7; TRBD2 agrees at 11 bases. Germline lookup yields CDR1 SGHDT and CDR2 YYEEEE. The junction had 17 bases not matched to a gene; V was cut back by 3 bases and J by 6 bases. This CDR3 has 18 residues. CDR3 bases: TGTGCCAGCAGCTGCCCCGGGACTAGCGGTTTCTCACGGGGCGAGCAGTACTTC. This gives the protein CASSCPGTSGFSRGEQYF. Supplemented by reference TRBV5-6 and TRBJ2-7, the full variable domain reads DAGVTQSPTHLIKTRGQQVTLRCSPKSGHDTVSWYQQALGQGPQFIFQYYEEEERQRGNFPDRFSGHQFPNYSSELNVNALLLGDSALYLCASSCPGTSGFSRGEQYFGPGTRLTVT.

The gene calls are TRBV4-3 and TRBJ2-3; 7 nucleotides match TRBD2. Germline V CDR1 and CDR2: LGHNA, YSLEER. CDR3 size: 17 residues. Losses at the gene ends were 1 base for V and 3 bases for J; bases not matched to a gene: 10. This chain's CDR3 is CASSQGLPGLITDTQYF. The CDR3 region has the DNA TGCGCCAGCAGCCAAGGACTCCCGGGACTAATAACAGATACGCAGTATTTT.

The chain is built from TRBV5-4 and TRBJ1-1, with a weak D call TRBD1 (5 bases). Trimming removed 2 bases at V and 3 bases at J, with 11 bases between. CDR3 length: 14 amino acids. Germline CDR1 SGHNT, CDR2 YYREEE (reference sequence). Here the CDR3 reads CASSLRGWDTEAFF. The DNA of the CDR3 is TGTGCCAGCAGCTTACGGGGGTGGGACACTGAAGCTTTCTTT. The whole variable domain, remainder taken from reference TRBV5-4 and TRBJ1-1, is ETGVTQSPTHLIKTRGQQVTLRCSSQSGHNTVSWYQQALGQGPQFIFQYYREEENGRGNFPPRFSGLQFPNYSSELNVNALELDDSALYLCASSLRGWDTEAFFGQGTRLTVV.

This clone was picked up a small number of times. The V call is TRBV19, the J call TRBJ1-6; tentatively, D is TRBD1 (5 bases). This CDR3 comprises 14 residues. V was pared by 5 bases and J by 10 bases, with 15 bases between. Germline CDR1 and CDR2: LNHDA and SQIVND (reference sequence). CDR3 DNA: TGTGCCAGTAGTTCCTCGACAGATGGCTCACCCCTCCACTTT. Its translation is CASSSSTDGSPLHF.

The chain employs TRBV29-1 and TRBJ2-5; a possible D gene is TRBD2 (5 bases). Trimming cost V 3 bases and J 2 bases, with 13 bases left between them. Germline CDR1 is SQVTM and CDR2 is ANQGSEA. The CDR3 has 14 residues. The CDR3 DNA is TGCAGCGTTGATTTAGGACTCACGCAAGAGACCCAGTACTTC. Its translation is CSVDLGLTQETQYF.

This clone occurred a few times. This chain uses TRBV4-2 with TRBJ2-7; 7 nucleotides align to TRBD1. CDR3 length equals 16 residues. The trim removed 1 base at V and 3 bases at J, leaving 9 bases unmatched. Germline CDR1 LGHNA, CDR2 YNFKEQ. The CDR3 sequence: CASSQVGDRTFYEQYF. For the CDR3, the DNA is TGTGCCAGCAGCCAAGTTGGGGACAGAACGTTCTACGAGCAGTACTTC.